This T cell receptor beta chain originates from a study of blood T cell repertoires in COVID-19. Study background: The study drew acute and convalescent COVID-19 samples from the United States, Italy and Spain. Sources were T cells, B-cell-depleted T cells, or PBMCs; the material itself was cDNA or gDNA.

Per germline, CDR1 PRHDT and CDR2 FYEKMQ (reference sequence). The length of the CDR3 is 14 residues. Trimming took 5 bases from V and 5 from J; bases not matched to a gene: 6. Authors' processing steps: By means of reference gene primer amplification, nucleated cell counts were estimated. Repertoires were generated with immunoSEQ multiplex PCR, while TCRdb's copy carries only in-frame clones and drops some. V and J calls and clone size are given by that table; D and trimming were obtained from the DNA. The table has around 370,000 clones, about 90% seen once. The clonotype was recovered from a woman aged 18-35 years who had recovered from COVID-19. The chain joins TRBV13 to TRBJ2-3, with 8 bases that match TRBD1. Sequenced input: peripheral blood. The CDR3 bases are TGTGCCAGCAGCCCAGGGGGCTCGGGAGATACGCAGTATTTT. It is translated as CASSPGGSGDTQYF. The full variable domain, completed using reference TRBV13 and TRBJ2-3, is AAGVIQSPRHLIKEKRETATLKCYPIPRHDTVYWYQQGPGQDPQFLISFYEKMQSDKGSIPDRFSAQQFSDYHSELNMSSLELGDSALYFCASSPGGSGDTQYFGPGTRLTVL.